A single sample is the source of the 2 T cell receptor beta chains below, sequenced in a study of blood T cell repertoires in COVID-19. Sequencing was performed with immunoSEQ multiplex PCR; in TCRdb, only in-frame clones are kept and a portion is missing. The sample has more than 300,000 clones; around 80% are singletons. The sample was peripheral blood. All receptors derive from a woman aged 50 to 65 with acute or convalescent COVID-19.

This clone was counted a single time. The rearrangement joins TRBV14 to TRBJ2-1, with TRBD1 identical over 7 bases. The CDR3 runs 18 residues. V lost 0 bases, J lost 0 bases, and 8 bases stayed unmatched. Per the germline V gene, CDR1 is SGHDN and CDR2 is FVKESK. The CDR3 is CASSQDRGTESSYNEQFF. Here the CDR3 DNA reads TGTGCCAGCAGCCAAGATCGAGGGACAGAAAGCTCCTACAATGAGCAGTTCTTC. Full variable domain (outside the CDR3, taken from reference TRBV14 and TRBJ2-1): EAGVTQFPSHSVIEKGQTVTLRCDPISGHDNLYWYRRVMGKEIKFLLHFVKESKQDESGMPNNRFLAERTGGTYSTLKVQPAELEDSGVYFCASSQDRGTESSYNEQFFGPGTRLTVL.

This chain connects TRBV30 to TRBJ2-7, with TRBD1 identical over 9 bases. CDR1 is GTSNPN and CDR2 is SVGIG in the germline V gene (reference sequence). J was trimmed by 3 bases and V by 2 bases; bases with no gene match: 5. The CDR3 has 14 residues. The CDR3 here is CAWSWGQGDYEQYF. The CDR3, as DNA: TGTGCCTGGAGTTGGGGACAGGGTGACTACGAGCAGTACTTC.